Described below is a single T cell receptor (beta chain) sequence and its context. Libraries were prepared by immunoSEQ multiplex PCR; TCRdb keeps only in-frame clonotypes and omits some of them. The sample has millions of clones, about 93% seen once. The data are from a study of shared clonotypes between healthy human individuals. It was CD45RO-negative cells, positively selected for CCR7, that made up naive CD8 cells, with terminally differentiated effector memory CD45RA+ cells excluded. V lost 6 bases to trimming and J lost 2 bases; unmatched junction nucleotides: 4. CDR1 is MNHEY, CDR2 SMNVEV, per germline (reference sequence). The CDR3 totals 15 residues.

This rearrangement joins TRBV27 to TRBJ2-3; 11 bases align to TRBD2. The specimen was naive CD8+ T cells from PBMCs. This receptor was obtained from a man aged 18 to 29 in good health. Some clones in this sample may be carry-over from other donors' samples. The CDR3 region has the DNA TGTGCCAGCAGCAGACTAGCGGGACTCACAGATACGCAGTATTTT. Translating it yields CASSRLAGLTDTQYF.